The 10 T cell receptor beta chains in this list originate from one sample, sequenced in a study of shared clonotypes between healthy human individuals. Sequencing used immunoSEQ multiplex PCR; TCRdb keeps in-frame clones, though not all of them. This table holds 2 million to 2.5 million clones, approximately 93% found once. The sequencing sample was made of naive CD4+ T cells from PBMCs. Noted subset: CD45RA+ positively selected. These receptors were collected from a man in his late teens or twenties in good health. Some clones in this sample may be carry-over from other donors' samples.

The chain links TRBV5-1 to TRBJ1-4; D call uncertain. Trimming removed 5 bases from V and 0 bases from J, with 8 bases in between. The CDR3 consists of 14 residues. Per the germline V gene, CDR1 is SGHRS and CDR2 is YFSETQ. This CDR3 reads CASRQLATNEKLFF. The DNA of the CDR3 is TGCGCCAGCAGACAGCTTGCAACTAATGAAAAACTGTTTTTT.

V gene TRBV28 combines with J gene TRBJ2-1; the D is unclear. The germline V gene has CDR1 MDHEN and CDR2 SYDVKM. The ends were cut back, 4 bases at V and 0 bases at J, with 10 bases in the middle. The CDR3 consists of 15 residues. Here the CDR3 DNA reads TGTGCCAGCAGTTCCCCGGTGAGCTCCTACAATGAGCAGTTCTTC. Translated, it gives CASSSPVSSYNEQFF.

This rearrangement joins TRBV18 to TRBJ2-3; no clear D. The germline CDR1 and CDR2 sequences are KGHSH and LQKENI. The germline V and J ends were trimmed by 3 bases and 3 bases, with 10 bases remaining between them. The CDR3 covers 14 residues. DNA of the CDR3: TGTGCCAGCTCACCGAGCGCAAGAACAGATACGCAGTATTTT. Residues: CASSPSARTDTQYF.

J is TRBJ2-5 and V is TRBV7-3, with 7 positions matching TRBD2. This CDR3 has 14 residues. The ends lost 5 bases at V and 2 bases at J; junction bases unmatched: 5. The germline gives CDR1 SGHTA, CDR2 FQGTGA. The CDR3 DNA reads TGTGCCAGCAGCCGAGCGGGATCGCAAGAGACCCAGTACTTC. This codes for CASSRAGSQETQYF.

CDR3 sequence: CASSLRRDRGRKNEQFF. The CDR3, as DNA: TGTGCCAGCAGCTTAAGGCGGGACAGGGGGCGAAAGAATGAGCAGTTCTTC. The chain is built from TRBV7-8 and TRBJ2-1; 12 bases agree with TRBD1. J was trimmed by 7 bases and V by 2 bases; bases with no gene match: 9. The CDR3 runs to 17 residues. Germline CDR1 SGHVS, CDR2 FQNEAQ.

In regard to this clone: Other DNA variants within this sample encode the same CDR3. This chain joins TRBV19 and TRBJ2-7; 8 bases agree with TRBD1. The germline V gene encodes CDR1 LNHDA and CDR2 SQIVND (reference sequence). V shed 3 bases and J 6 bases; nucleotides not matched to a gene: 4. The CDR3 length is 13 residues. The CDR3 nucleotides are TGTGCCAGTAGTATTACAGGGGGAGGCGAGCAGTACTTC. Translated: CASSITGGGEQYF.

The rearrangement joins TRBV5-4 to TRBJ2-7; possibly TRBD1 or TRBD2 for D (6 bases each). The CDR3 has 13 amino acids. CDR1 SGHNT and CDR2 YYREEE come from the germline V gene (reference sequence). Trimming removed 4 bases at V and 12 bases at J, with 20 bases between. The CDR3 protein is CASSEGGGRTRYF. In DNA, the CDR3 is TGTGCCAGCAGCGAGGGGGGTGGCAGGACGAGGTACTTC.

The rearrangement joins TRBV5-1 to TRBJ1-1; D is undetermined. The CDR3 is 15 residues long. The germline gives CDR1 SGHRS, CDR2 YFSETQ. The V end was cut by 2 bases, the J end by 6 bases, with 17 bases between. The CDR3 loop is CASSFLSPVSSEAFF. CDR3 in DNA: TGCGCCAGCAGCTTCCTATCGCCGGTCTCTTCTGAAGCTTTCTTT.

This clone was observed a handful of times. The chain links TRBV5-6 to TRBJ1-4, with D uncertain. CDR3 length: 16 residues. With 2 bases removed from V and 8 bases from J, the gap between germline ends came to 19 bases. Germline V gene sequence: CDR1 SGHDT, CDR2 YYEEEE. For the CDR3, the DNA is TGTGCCAGCAGCTTAAGAAGGATCCGGGGTGAGGAAAAACTGTTTTTT. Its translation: CASSLRRIRGEEKLFF.

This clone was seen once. DNA for the CDR3: TGTGCCTGGAGTGGCAGGGACAATGAGCAGTTCTTC. Translating it yields CAWSGRDNEQFF. The gene calls are TRBV30 and TRBJ2-1, with a possible D match to TRBD1 (5 bases). Germline lookup yields CDR1 GTSNPN and CDR2 SVGIG (reference sequence). The CDR3 extends over 12 amino acids. V was trimmed by 1 base and J by 5 bases, leaving 6 bases between them.